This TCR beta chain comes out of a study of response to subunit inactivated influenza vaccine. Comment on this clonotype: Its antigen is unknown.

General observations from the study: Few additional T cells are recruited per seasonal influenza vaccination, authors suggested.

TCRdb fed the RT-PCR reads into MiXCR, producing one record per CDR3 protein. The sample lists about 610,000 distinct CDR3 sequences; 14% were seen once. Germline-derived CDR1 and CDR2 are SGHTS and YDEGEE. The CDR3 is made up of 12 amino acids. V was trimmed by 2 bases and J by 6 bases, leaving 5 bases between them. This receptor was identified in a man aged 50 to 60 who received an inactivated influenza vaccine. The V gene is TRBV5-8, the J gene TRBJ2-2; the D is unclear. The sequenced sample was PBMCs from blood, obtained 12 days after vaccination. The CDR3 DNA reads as TGTGCCAGCAGCTTTTATGCCGGGGAGCTGTTTTTT. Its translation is CASSFYAGELFF.